The 10 T cell receptor beta chains given below trace back to one sample, sequenced in a study of T cells in Graves' hyperthyroidism and ophthalmopathy. RNA transcripts provided the source from which TCR beta CDR3 regions were amplified. TCR CDR3 underwent first-round RT-PCR with the HTBI primer set. One entry per CDR3 protein, called by TCRdb with MiXCR from the multiplex PCR reads. Found here are some 510,000 distinct CDR3 sequences, roughly 50% of them singletons; the top ten hold just under 8.5%. Input material: peripheral blood or thyroid tissue (not recorded which). These receptors originate from a woman in her late teens or twenties with Graves' hyperthyroidism.

The DNA of the CDR3 is TGTGCCACCAGTGCTCTGGGTGAGCAGTTCTTC. It codes for CATSALGEQFF. This sequence joins TRBV24-1 and TRBJ2-1; no reliable D call. Trimming took 5 bases from V and 9 from J, leaving 7 bases between them. Germline CDR1 KGHDR, CDR2 SFDVKD. The CDR3 has 11 residues.

This chain connects TRBV12-3 or TRBV12-4 to TRBJ2-5, with D perhaps matching TRBD1 (5 bases). The CDR3 has 15 amino acids. V lost 5 bases, J lost 9 bases, and 22 bases lay in between. The CDR3 here is CASSQNGQLERAQYF. In DNA form, the CDR3 reads TGTGCCAGCAGTCAAAACGGACAACTCGAGCGAGCCCAGTACTTC.

For this clonotype: The junction departs from the called germline gene at one end, perhaps through a read error. The V gene is TRBV5-1, the J gene TRBJ1-2, with 8 bases aligning to TRBD1. The germline CDR1 and CDR2 sequences are SGHRS and YFSETQ. There are 16 residues in the CDR3. CDR3 protein: CASSLFPGQDDHGYTF. The CDR3 DNA sequence: TGTGCCAGCAGCTTGTTCCCGGGACAGGACGACCATGGCTACACCTTC.

The table lists this clonotype with a few counts. The chain links TRBV7-9 to TRBJ2-7; 9 bases match TRBD1. J was trimmed by 5 bases and V by 4 bases; bases with no gene match: 9. The CDR3 is 15 amino acids. Germline CDR1 and CDR2: SEHNR and FQNEAQ (reference sequence). For the CDR3, the DNA is TGTGCCAGCAGCTCGGGACAGGGTGAGAAGAACGAGCAGTACTTC. This translates into CASSSGQGEKNEQYF.

The rearrangement joins TRBV24-1 to TRBJ2-7, with 8 bases lining up with TRBD1. This CDR3 has 14 amino acids. Germline lookup yields CDR1 KGHDR and CDR2 SFDVKD. The CDR3 region is CTSSRAGGRGEQYF. CDR3 DNA sequence: TGTACCAGCAGCCGCGCAGGGGGCAGGGGTGAGCAGTACTTC.

The chain combines TRBV7-2 with TRBJ1-1; 10 bases are shared with TRBD1. Trimming cost V 6 bases and J 5 bases; bases outside gene matches: 6. CDR1 SGHTA and CDR2 FQGNSA come from the germline V gene. There are 14 residues in the CDR3. CDR3 in DNA: TGTGCCAGCAGAACCCGGACAGGGGGGACTGAAGCTTTCTTT. This codes for CASRTRTGGTEAFF.

V and J are TRBV5-1 and TRBJ2-7, with D unclear. The germline V gene encodes CDR1 SGHRS and CDR2 YFSETQ. The V end was cut by 1 base, the J end by 5 bases, with 10 bases between. The CDR3 has 13 residues. CDR3 region: CASSLNYDDEQYF. The CDR3 nucleotides are TGCGCCAGCAGCTTGAACTACGACGACGAGCAGTACTTC.

V usage is TRBV2 and J usage is TRBJ1-4, with 9 nucleotides matching TRBD1. The ends lost 5 bases at V and 4 bases at J; junction bases unmatched: 2. The germline CDR1 and CDR2 sequences are SNHLY and FYNNEI. The CDR3 sequence is 14 residues long. CDR3 sequence: CASSWTGVNEKLFF. CDR3 bases: TGTGCCAGCAGTTGGACAGGGGTTAATGAAAAACTGTTTTTT. Full variable domain (remainder filled in from reference TRBV2 and TRBJ1-4): EPEVTQTPSHQVTQMGQEVILRCVPISNHLYFYWYRQILGQKVEFLVSFYNNEISEKSEIFDDQFSVERPDGSNFTLKIRSTKLEDSAMYFCASSWTGVNEKLFFGSGTQLSVL.

V gene TRBV6-5 combines with J gene TRBJ1-2; 11 bases are a match to TRBD1. Germline CDR1 MNHEY, CDR2 SVGAGI. V lost 4 bases, J lost 7 bases, and 8 bases stayed unmatched. This CDR3 has 15 amino acids. The CDR3 nucleotides are TGTGCCAGCAGTTGGACAGGGGGCGCATCCGTTGGCTACACCTTC. Translation gives CASSWTGGASVGYTF.

Concerning this clonotype itself: This sequence may be a read error, since a much larger clone differs from it by one base. The rearrangement links TRBV25-1 to TRBJ2-5, with 7 nucleotides matching TRBD2. The length of the CDR3 is 15 residues. Per the germline V gene, CDR1 is MGHDK and CDR2 is SYGVNS. V shed 4 bases and J 7 bases; nucleotides not matched to a gene: 12. The CDR3 here is CASSVRGRARWTQYF. The CDR3 bases are TGTGCCAGCAGTGTACGGGGGAGGGCCCGGTGGACCCAGTACTTC. Supplemented by reference TRBV25-1 and TRBJ2-5, the full variable domain reads EADIYQTPRYLVIGTGKKITLECSQTMGHDKMYWYQQDPGMELHLIHYSYGVNSTEKGDLSSESTVSRIRTEHFPLTLESARPSHTSQYLCASSVRGRARWTQYFGPGTRLLVL.